The present TCR beta chain was sequenced within a study of blood T cell repertoires in COVID-19. About the research overall: COVID-19 samples from acute and convalescent phases originated in the United States, Italy and Spain. In each case, the material was cDNA or gDNA derived from T cells, B-cell-depleted T cells, or PBMCs.

In the study's own analysis: By means of reference gene primer amplification, nucleated cell counts were estimated. Libraries were prepared by immunoSEQ multiplex PCR; TCRdb keeps only in-frame clonotypes and omits some of them. The DNA gave D and trimming, while V, J and clone size come from that table. The table has 100,000 to 150,000 clones, about 85% seen once. The V and J ends lost 4 bases and 2 bases respectively, with 12 bases between them. The CDR3 consists of 14 residues. The germline CDR1 and CDR2 sequences are MNHEY and SVGEGT. The gene calls are TRBV6-2 or TRBV6-3 and TRBJ2-7; a weak D match, TRBD2 (5 bases). Sequencing was done on a sample of peripheral blood. The sequence was obtained from a man older than 75 with active or convalescent COVID-19. CDR3 sequence: CASSWASSPYEQYF. DNA of the CDR3: TGTGCCAGCAGTTGGGCTAGCTCTCCCTACGAGCAGTACTTC.